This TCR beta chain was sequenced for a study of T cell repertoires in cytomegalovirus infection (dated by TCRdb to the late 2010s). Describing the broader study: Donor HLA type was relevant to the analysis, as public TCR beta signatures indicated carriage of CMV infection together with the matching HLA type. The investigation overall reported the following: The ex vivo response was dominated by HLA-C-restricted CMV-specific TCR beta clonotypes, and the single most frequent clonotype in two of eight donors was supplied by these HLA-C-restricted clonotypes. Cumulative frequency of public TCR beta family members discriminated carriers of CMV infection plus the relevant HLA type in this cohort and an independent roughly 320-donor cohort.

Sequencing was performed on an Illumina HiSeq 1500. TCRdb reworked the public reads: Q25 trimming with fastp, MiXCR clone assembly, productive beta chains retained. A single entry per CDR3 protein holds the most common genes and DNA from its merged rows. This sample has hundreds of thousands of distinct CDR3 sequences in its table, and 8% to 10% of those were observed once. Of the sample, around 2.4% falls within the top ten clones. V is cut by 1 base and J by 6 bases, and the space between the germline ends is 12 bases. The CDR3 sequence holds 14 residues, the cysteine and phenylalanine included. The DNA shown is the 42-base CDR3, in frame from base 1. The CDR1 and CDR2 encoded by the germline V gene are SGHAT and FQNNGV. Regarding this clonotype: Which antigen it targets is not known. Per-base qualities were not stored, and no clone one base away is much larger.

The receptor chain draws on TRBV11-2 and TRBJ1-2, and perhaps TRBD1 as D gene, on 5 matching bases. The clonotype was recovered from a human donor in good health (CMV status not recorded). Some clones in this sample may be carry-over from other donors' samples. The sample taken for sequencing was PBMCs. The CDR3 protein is CASSLGQGYHGYTF. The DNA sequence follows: TGTGCCAGCAGCTTAGGGCAGGGCTACCATGGCTACACCTTC.